The entry below describes one TCR beta chain. Its target is unknown. The entry originates in a study of T cells in Graves' hyperthyroidism and ophthalmopathy. Study conclusions and caveats: Also found in blood were most expanded thyroid clonotypes above 0.001.

Exclusion of patients followed from uncontrolled infection, other autoimmune disease, pregnancy or lactation. Diagnostic assessment was based on clinical symptoms, serum thyroxine and TRAb, thyroid ultrasound and orbital computed tomography. CDR1 is SGHRS and CDR2 is YFSETQ in the germline V gene. The length of the CDR3 is 14 residues. The ends were cut back, 0 bases at V and 3 bases at J, with 9 bases in the middle. RNA transcripts provided the source from which TCR beta CDR3 regions were amplified. The HTBI primer set served for first-round RT-PCR of the TCR CDR3. TCRdb redid the calling of the multiplex PCR reads with MiXCR, one entry per CDR3 protein. The sample carries 400,000 to 500,000 distinct CDR3 sequences, approximately 15% recorded once.

The sequencing sample was made of blood. The source is a woman in her late teens or twenties with Graves' hyperthyroidism. The chain employs TRBV5-1 and TRBJ1-1; D gene unclear. This chain's CDR3 is CASSLESGYTEAFF. The CDR3 DNA follows: TGCGCCAGCAGCTTGGAGTCAGGTTACACTGAAGCTTTCTTT.